The 32 T cell receptor beta chains below come from one sample, sequenced in a study of T cell changes during pregnancy in multiple sclerosis. Sequenced by immunoSEQ multiplex PCR; TCRdb stores in-frame clones only, minus some. Among about 38,000 clones listed, approximately 91% were seen once. The sequencing here drew on CD4+ T cells from peripheral blood mononuclear cells, taken after pregnancy. The receptor set was obtained from a female donor in good health, enrolled as a control in a pregnancy study.

The genes are TRBV30 and TRBJ1-2; D is perhaps TRBD1 (5 bases). Germline CDR1 reads GTSNPN; CDR2 reads SVGIG (reference sequence). The CDR3 runs 15 residues. Trimming stripped 5 bases from V and 0 bases from J, with 16 bases between. In DNA form, the CDR3 reads TGTGCCTGGGGCGCCCGGGGGGTAACTAACTATGGCTACACCTTC. Its protein product is CAWGARGVTNYGYTF.

The chain couples TRBV19 to TRBJ1-1, with D possibly matching TRBD1 (5 bases). Looked up from germline, CDR1 is LNHDA and CDR2 is SQIVND (reference sequence). V lost 3 bases and J 5 bases, leaving 7 bases between the germline ends. The CDR3 has 12 residues. CDR3 bases: TGTGCCAGTAGTATGGGGGGGACTGAAGCTTTCTTT. Protein product: CASSMGGTEAFF.

The chain recombines TRBV6-5 with TRBJ1-1; a weak D match, TRBD1 (6 bases). With 6 bases removed from V and 4 bases from J, the gap between germline ends came to 15 bases. The germline CDR1 and CDR2 sequences are MNHEY and SVGAGI. This CDR3 has 14 residues. CDR3 DNA: TGTGCCAGCAGCCCGCAGGGGTGGGTCACTGAAGCTTTCTTT. Translating it yields CASSPQGWVTEAFF.

The gene calls are TRBV29-1 and TRBJ2-7, with D perhaps matching TRBD2 (6 bases). The V gene lost 7 bases and the J gene lost 7 bases, with 17 bases spanning the gap. This CDR3 spans 12 amino acids. Germline-derived CDR1 and CDR2 are SQVTM and ANQGSEA. The CDR3 nucleotides read TGCAGCGGCTCTTTAACGGGAGCGGAGCAGTACTTC. This encodes CSGSLTGAEQYF.

The chain carries TRBV5-4 and TRBJ2-1, with D unclear. This CDR3 is built from 15 residues. V was trimmed by 4 bases and J by 0 bases, leaving 11 bases between them. Germline V gene lookup returns CDR1 SGHNT and CDR2 YYREEE (reference sequence). This CDR3 reads CASSQGLDSYNEQFF. In DNA, the CDR3 is TGTGCCAGCAGCCAAGGTCTAGACTCCTACAATGAGCAGTTCTTC.

J is TRBJ2-4 and V is TRBV9; TRBD1 agrees at 9 bases. Looked up from germline, CDR1 is SGDLS and CDR2 is YYNGEE. CDR3 length: 17 residues. After removal of 2 bases from V and 2 bases from J, the junction contained 8 bases not matched to a gene. CDR3 amino acids: CASSVDTGGMTKNIQYF. The CDR3 DNA is TGTGCCAGCAGCGTGGACACAGGGGGCATGACCAAAAACATTCAGTACTTC.

V is TRBV4-3 and J is TRBJ2-2, with TRBD1 matching 8 bases. CDR3 size: 14 residues. Germline values: CDR1 LGHNA, CDR2 YSLEER. Trimming took 4 bases from V and 4 from J; bases not matched to a gene: 2. DNA for the CDR3: TGCGCCAGCAGCCGACAGGGGAGCACCGGGGAGCTGTTTTTT. Its translation: CASSRQGSTGELFF.

The V and J genes are TRBV7-2 and TRBJ1-1, with D perhaps TRBD1 (5 bases). V lost 2 bases, J lost 0 bases, and 10 bases lay in between. The V gene's germline CDR1 is SGHTA and CDR2 FQGNSA. The CDR3 length is 15 residues. Here the CDR3 DNA reads TGTGCCAGCAGCTTACTTATCAGGGTGAACACTGAAGCTTTCTTT. Encoded protein: CASSLLIRVNTEAFF.

The chain uses TRBV6-5 and TRBJ1-5, with TRBD1 matching over 7 bases. The CDR3 runs to 12 residues. Trimming at V came to 8 bases and at J to 7 bases, leaving 5 bases not matched to a gene. Germline V gene sequence: CDR1 MNHEY, CDR2 SVGAGI. CDR3 bases: TGTGCCAGCCCTACAGGGGACCAGCCCCAGCATTTT. Translation: CASPTGDQPQHF.

The chain has TRBV15 and TRBJ1-5; perhaps TRBD1 as D (6 bases). Germline loops: CDR1 LNHNV, CDR2 YYDKDF (reference sequence). The CDR3 has 14 residues. With 6 bases removed from V and 2 bases from J, the gap between germline ends came to 11 bases. The chain's CDR3 is CATRGALGNQPQHF. Here the CDR3 DNA reads TGTGCCACCAGGGGGGCCCTGGGCAATCAGCCCCAGCATTTT.

The chain uses TRBV6-1 and TRBJ2-1, with TRBD2 identical over 7 bases. Per the germline V gene, CDR1 is MNHNS and CDR2 is SASEGT. The CDR3 consists of 15 residues. The trim removed 7 bases at V and 2 bases at J, leaving 8 bases unmatched. The CDR3 bases are TGTGCCAGCACACGAAGCGGGACCACCTACAATGAGCAGTTCTTC. Protein sequence: CASTRSGTTYNEQFF.

The rearrangement links TRBV19 to TRBJ2-7; tentative D call: TRBD1 (6 bases). Trimming took off 4 bases at V and 0 bases at J, with 25 bases between the two ends. The CDR3 extends over 19 amino acids. Germline V lookup: CDR1 LNHDA, CDR2 SQIVND (reference sequence). The CDR3: CASSTGKGVGKGISYEQYF. The CDR3 DNA reads as TGTGCCAGTAGTACAGGGAAGGGGGTAGGTAAGGGTATCTCCTACGAGCAGTACTTC.

V and J are TRBV10-3 and TRBJ1-1; 8 nucleotides match TRBD1. The V and J ends lost 6 bases and 1 base, in that order; junction bases with no gene match: 4. Germline assignment: CDR1 ENHRY and CDR2 SYGVKD. The CDR3 has 14 residues. In DNA form, the CDR3 reads TGTGCCATCAGGACAGGGGTGGAGAACACTGAAGCTTTCTTT. Translating it yields CAIRTGVENTEAFF.

The rearrangement links TRBV7-2 to TRBJ2-3; D uncertain. The CDR3 runs 15 residues. The germline gives CDR1 SGHTA, CDR2 FQGNSA. The V and J ends lost 2 bases and 2 bases respectively, with 11 bases between them. In DNA form, the CDR3 reads TGTGCCAGCAGCTTAATGGCCAGGTACACAGATACGCAGTATTTT. This translates into CASSLMARYTDTQYF.

J is TRBJ1-2 and V is TRBV4-3; TRBD1 matches 9 bases. The CDR3 covers 15 residues. V lost 0 bases, J lost 4 bases, and 3 bases stayed unmatched. Germline assignment: CDR1 LGHNA and CDR2 YSLEER. For the CDR3, the DNA is TGCGCCAGCAGCCAAGATGACAGGGGGTCCTATGGCTACACCTTC. This sequence encodes CASSQDDRGSYGYTF.

V gene TRBV27 combines with J gene TRBJ2-7; TRBD2 agrees at 13 bases. The CDR3 sequence is 17 residues long. The V segment lost 0 bases and the J segment 2 bases; nucleotides outside the gene matches: 4. Germline values: CDR1 MNHEY, CDR2 SMNVEV (reference sequence). CDR3 in DNA: TGTGCCAGCAGTTTATCACCGGGACTAGCGGGACCCTACGAGCAGTACTTC. It encodes CASSLSPGLAGPYEQYF.

The rearrangement joins TRBV27 to TRBJ1-2; perhaps TRBD1 as D (5 bases). V was cut by 6 bases and J by 7 bases, with 21 bases left in between. The CDR3 has 15 residues. Germline V lookup: CDR1 MNHEY, CDR2 SMNVEV (reference sequence). The DNA of the CDR3 is TGTGCCAGCAGCCGTAGCTCGGGGGGATCGTTTGGCTACACCTTC. Protein: CASSRSSGGSFGYTF.

This chain joins TRBV5-5 and TRBJ2-1; 8 bases match TRBD1. Trimming at V came to 0 bases and at J to 3 bases, leaving 2 bases not matched to a gene. The CDR3 is made up of 15 amino acids. In germline, CDR1 is SGHKS, CDR2 YYEKEE (reference sequence). CDR3: CASSLEGQGYNEQFF. The CDR3 nucleotides read TGTGCCAGCAGCTTGGAAGGACAGGGCTACAATGAGCAGTTCTTC.

CDR3 region: CASSPSGGRGQPQHF. The CDR3 coding sequence is TGTGCCAGCAGTCCCAGCGGGGGGCGCGGCCAGCCCCAGCATTTT. J is TRBJ1-5 and V is TRBV27, with a possible D match to TRBD1 (6 bases). CDR3 length: 15 residues. V shed 5 bases and J shed 7 bases, with 18 bases lying between them. The germline V gene has CDR1 MNHEY and CDR2 SMNVEV (reference sequence).

The chain is built from TRBV5-1 and TRBJ2-2, with TRBD2 matching 15 bases. Germline loops: CDR1 SGHRS, CDR2 YFSETQ. The CDR3 loop spans 20 amino acids. With 4 bases clipped from V and 1 base from J, the junction kept 11 bases outside the gene matches. The CDR3 loop reads CASSRSRTSGGAENTGELFF. The CDR3 bases are TGCGCCAGCAGCCGATCCCGGACTAGCGGGGGGGCCGAGAACACCGGGGAGCTGTTTTTT.

The rearrangement links TRBV7-2 to TRBJ2-7; D may be TRBD1 (5 bases). Trimming took off 5 bases at V and 3 bases at J, with 26 bases between the two ends. This CDR3 region has 18 residues. CDR1 and CDR2 (germline): SGHTA, FQGNSA. The CDR3 DNA reads TGTGCCAGCAGCACCAGAGCATCAGGGTTAACCGGCAACTACGAGCAGTACTTC. Translated: CASSTRASGLTGNYEQYF.

The CDR3 DNA sequence: TGTGCCAGCAGAAACGGCGGGCGCGGTTCCCCAGATACGCAGTATTTT. Translation: CASRNGGRGSPDTQYF. This chain connects TRBV7-2 to TRBJ2-3, with D possibly being TRBD2 (5 bases). V lost 6 bases and J 4 bases, leaving 20 bases between the germline ends. Germline CDR1 and CDR2: SGHTA and FQGNSA. The CDR3 runs 16 residues. The whole variable domain, filled in from reference TRBV7-2 and TRBJ2-3, reads GAGVSQSPSNKVTEKGKDVELRCDPISGHTALYWYRQSLGQGLEFLIYFQGNSAPDKSGLPSDRFSAERTGGSVSTLTIQRTQQEDSAVYLCASRNGGRGSPDTQYFGPGTRLTVL.

The V gene is TRBV5-1, the J gene TRBJ2-7; a possible D gene is TRBD2 (5 bases). The CDR3 totals 15 residues. In germline, CDR1 is SGHRS, CDR2 YFSETQ. Trimming shortened V by 0 bases and J by 1 base, and 11 bases separated the two germline ends. In DNA, the CDR3 is TGCGCCAGCAGCTTGGCCGTACTAGGGTCCTACGAGCAGTACTTC. Translating gives CASSLAVLGSYEQYF.

V is TRBV18 and J is TRBJ2-3, with TRBD2 matching 10 bases. The ends lost 6 bases at V and 1 base at J; junction bases unmatched: 13. Germline V gives CDR1 KGHSH, CDR2 LQKENI. The length of the CDR3 is 18 residues. The CDR3 is CASSRGGAGGPGTDTQYF. The CDR3 DNA follows: TGTGCCAGCTCCCGCGGAGGAGCGGGGGGGCCTGGCACAGATACGCAGTATTTT. The complete variable domain, with remaining parts taken from reference TRBV18 and TRBJ2-3, reads NAGVMQNPRHLVRRRGQEARLRCSPMKGHSHVYWYRQLPEEGLKFMVYLQKENIIDESGMPKERFSAEFPKEGPSILRIQQVVRGDSAAYFCASSRGGAGGPGTDTQYFGPGTRLTVL.

This chain joins TRBV19 and TRBJ2-5, with D tentatively TRBD1 (7 bases). CDR3 size: 13 residues. V lost 6 bases and J lost 9, with 17 bases in between. Looked up from germline, CDR1 is LNHDA and CDR2 is SQIVND (reference sequence). This CDR3 is CASRSGSRGAQYF. CDR3 sequence (DNA): TGTGCCAGTAGATCGGGCAGCAGGGGGGCCCAGTACTTC.

V gene TRBV5-4 combines with J gene TRBJ1-2; maybe TRBD1 (6 bases). This CDR3 comprises 15 residues. The germline V gene has CDR1 SGHNT and CDR2 YYREEE (reference sequence). V lost 5 bases and J lost 6, with 20 bases in between. The CDR3 spells CASSLGVAGGDGYTF. As DNA, the CDR3 is TGTGCCAGCAGTCTTGGGGTGGCTGGGGGCGATGGCTACACCTTC.

The gene calls are TRBV5-8 and TRBJ1-6; 7 positions agree with TRBD1. V lost 5 bases to trimming and J lost 4 bases; unmatched junction nucleotides: 3. From germline, CDR1 is SGHTS and CDR2 YDEGEE. CDR3 length: 14 residues. Here the CDR3 reads CASRRDRYNSPLHF. In DNA form, the CDR3 reads TGTGCCAGCAGAAGGGACAGATATAATTCACCCCTCCACTTT.

V usage is TRBV20-1 and J usage is TRBJ1-2; tentative D call: TRBD1 (5 bases). Trimming removed 6 bases from V and 7 bases from J, with 9 bases in between. The CDR3 consists of 10 residues. Germline V gene data show CDR1 as DFQATT and CDR2 as SNEGSKA (reference sequence). The CDR3 DNA sequence: TGCAGTGCCCAGGGTTTTGGCTACACCTTC. It specifies CSAQGFGYTF.

The rearrangement uses TRBV27 and TRBJ1-1, with D possibly TRBD1 on 5 matching bases. The CDR3 length is 14 residues. CDR1 and CDR2 (germline): MNHEY, SMNVEV (reference sequence). The V end was cut by 3 bases, the J end by 4 bases, with 12 bases between. In nucleotides, the CDR3 is TGTGCCAGCAGTTTTGCGGGGCGCACCACTGAAGCTTTCTTT. It translates to CASSFAGRTTEAFF.

The chain has TRBV10-2 and TRBJ2-7; 8 bases agree with TRBD1. The CDR3 is 16 residues long. Germline lookup yields CDR1 WSHSY and CDR2 SAAADI. J gave up 0 bases and V 0 bases, and 4 bases lay outside the gene matches. The CDR3 protein is CASSESQGAGSYEQYF. The CDR3 nucleotides are TGCGCCAGCAGTGAGTCGCAGGGGGCTGGCTCCTACGAGCAGTACTTC.

The chain links TRBV5-1 to TRBJ2-3; D is ambiguous. Between the trimmed V and J ends, which lost 0 bases and 0 bases, there was a span of 8 bases. From germline, CDR1 is SGHRS and CDR2 YFSETQ. This CDR3 is built from 15 residues. CDR3 residues: CASSLDTSSTDTQYF. Here the CDR3 DNA reads TGCGCCAGCAGCTTGGACACCTCTAGCACAGATACGCAGTATTTT.

This rearrangement joins TRBV5-1 to TRBJ2-1; D ambiguous. Trimming took off 4 bases at V and 0 bases at J, with 11 bases between the two ends. Germline-derived CDR1 and CDR2 are SGHRS and YFSETQ. The CDR3 covers 15 residues. The CDR3 DNA is TGCGCCAGCAGCCTCCCACAGAGCTCCTACAATGAGCAGTTCTTC. It is translated as CASSLPQSSYNEQFF. The variable domain in full, completed from reference TRBV5-1 and TRBJ2-1, reads KAGVTQTPRYLIKTRGQQVTLSCSPISGHRSVSWYQQTPGQGLQFLFEYFSETQRNKGNFPGRFSGRQFSNSRSEMNVSTLELGDSALYLCASSLPQSSYNEQFFGPGTRLTVL.